One TCR beta chain is described in this entry. Its cognate antigen has yet to be identified. No base-level quality is on record; no much larger clone is a single base apart. Whole blood was collected in K2EDTA tubes by collaborating institutions according to the institutions' own protocols. For TCRbeta analysis, collaborator samples were shipped as frozen whole blood, as isolated PBMCs, or as DNA extracted from either sample type. TCRbeta CDR3 regions were amplified from genomic DNA using the immunoSEQ Assay, a bias-controlled multiplex PCR. Turning to the authors' computational methods: The number of nucleated cells in each sample was estimated from the amplification of reference gene primers within the assay. To quantify the absolute abundance of each unique TCRbeta CDR3 rearrangement, sequence reads were collapsed and filtered. For each sample, productive Simpson clonality was calculated as the square root of Simpson's diversity index across productive rearrangements. Sourced from immuneACCESS, this table was stored by TCRdb with only in-frame sequences that have V and J called. A share of the clones is absent; for the studies checked, an unresolved V gene accounts for under half, and the remainder has no known explanation. V, J and clone size are taken as reported in that table, and D and trimming were inferred from the DNA itself. Recorded for this sample are around 99,000 clones; about 90% of them occurred a single time. The ten largest make up nearly 5% of the sample.

This sample was included in a study of blood T cell repertoires in COVID-19 (dated by TCRdb to the early 2020s). In terms of the full investigation: Collaborator samples came from the United States, Italy and Spain and covered acute and convalescent phases of COVID-19. The material from the prospective study consisted of cDNA or gDNA derived from T cells, B-cell-depleted T cells, or PBMCs. Deeply sampled blood TCRbeta repertoires from subjects exposed to, actively infected with, or recovered from COVID-19 were included in the dataset. A freely available public database, intended as a resource for researchers studying the immune response to SARS-CoV-2, is where the repertoires were released. Samples came from the ongoing ImmuneRACE study (first 160 participants) plus 1,254 subjects from 6 global collaborators. Nearly every sample came with metadata listing a de-identified subject ID, COVID-19 status, age in years and sex. Where available, HLA class I and class II types were taken from metadata supplied by the sample provider and were not determined by assay-based typing. Findings and caveats that apply to the study as a whole: Clinical and demographic metadata were provided uncurated, with the amount varying by source and participant.

The CDR3 starts with the cysteine, ends with the phenylalanine, and has 13 residues. Only CDR3 DNA is held: 39 bases, read in frame from base 1. V is shortened by 4 bases, J by 6 bases, and the region joining them spans 13 bases. The CDR1 and CDR2 encoded by the germline V gene are SGDLS and YYNGEE. Recombination joined TRBV9 with TRBJ1-2; no D gene call is confident. Material for sequencing was peripheral blood. The sequence derives from a man aged 35-49 years with active or convalescent COVID-19. The DNA sequence is TGTGCCAGCAGCTATGCCCCCGGGGATGGCTACACCTTC. Translated, it gives CASSYAPGDGYTF.